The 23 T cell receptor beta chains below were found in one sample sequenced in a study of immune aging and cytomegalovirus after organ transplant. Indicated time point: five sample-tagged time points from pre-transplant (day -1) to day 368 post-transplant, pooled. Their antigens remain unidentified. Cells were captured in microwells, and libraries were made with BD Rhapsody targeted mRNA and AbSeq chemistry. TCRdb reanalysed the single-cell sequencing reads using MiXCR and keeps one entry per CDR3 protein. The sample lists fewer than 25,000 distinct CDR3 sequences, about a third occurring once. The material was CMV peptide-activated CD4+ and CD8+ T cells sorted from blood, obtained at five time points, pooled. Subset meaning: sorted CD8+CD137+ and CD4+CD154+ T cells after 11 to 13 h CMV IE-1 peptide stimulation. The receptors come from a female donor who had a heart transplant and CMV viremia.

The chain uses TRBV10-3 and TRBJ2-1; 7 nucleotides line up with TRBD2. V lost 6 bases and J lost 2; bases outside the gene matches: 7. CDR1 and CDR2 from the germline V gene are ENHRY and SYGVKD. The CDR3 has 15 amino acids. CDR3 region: CAIRGGGAAYNEQFF. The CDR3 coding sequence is TGTGCCATCAGGGGGGGAGGGGCGGCCTACAATGAGCAGTTCTTC.

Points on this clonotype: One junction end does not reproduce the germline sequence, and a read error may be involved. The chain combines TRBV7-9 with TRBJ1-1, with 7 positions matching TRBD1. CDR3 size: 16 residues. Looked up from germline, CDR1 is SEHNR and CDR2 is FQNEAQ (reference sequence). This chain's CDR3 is CASSLARQGGSTKAFF. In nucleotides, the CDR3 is TGTGCCAGCAGCTTAGCACGCCAGGGGGGGAGCACTAAAGCTTTCTTT.

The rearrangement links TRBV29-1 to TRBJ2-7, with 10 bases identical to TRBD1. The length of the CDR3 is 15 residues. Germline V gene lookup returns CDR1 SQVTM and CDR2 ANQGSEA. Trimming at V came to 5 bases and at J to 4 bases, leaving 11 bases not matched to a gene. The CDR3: CSVMTGGFPRYEQYF. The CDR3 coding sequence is TGCAGCGTTATGACAGGGGGCTTTCCTCGGTACGAGCAGTACTTC.

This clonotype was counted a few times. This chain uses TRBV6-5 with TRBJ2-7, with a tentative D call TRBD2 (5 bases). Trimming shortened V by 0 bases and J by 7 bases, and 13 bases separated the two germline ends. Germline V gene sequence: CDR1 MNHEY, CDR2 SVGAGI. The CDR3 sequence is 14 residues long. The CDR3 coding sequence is TGTGCCAGCAGTTACTCGGTCTACGCGGGTGAGCAGTACTTC. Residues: CASSYSVYAGEQYF.

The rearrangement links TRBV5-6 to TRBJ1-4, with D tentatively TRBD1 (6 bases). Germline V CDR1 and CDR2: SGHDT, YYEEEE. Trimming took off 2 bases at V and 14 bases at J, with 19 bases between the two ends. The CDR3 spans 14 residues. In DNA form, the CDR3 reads TGTGCCAGCAGCTTATCGGACAGTCCAAAGAGTCTGTTTTTT. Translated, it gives CASSLSDSPKSLFF.

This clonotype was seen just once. The CDR3: CASSQDLGIEQYF. DNA of the CDR3: TGCGCCAGCAGCCAAGATTTGGGCATCGAGCAGTACTTC. The V and J genes are TRBV4-3 and TRBJ2-7; no firm D call. CDR1 is LGHNA, CDR2 YSLEER, per germline. The CDR3 sequence is 13 residues long. Trimming shortened V by 0 bases and J by 6 bases, and 9 bases separated the two germline ends.

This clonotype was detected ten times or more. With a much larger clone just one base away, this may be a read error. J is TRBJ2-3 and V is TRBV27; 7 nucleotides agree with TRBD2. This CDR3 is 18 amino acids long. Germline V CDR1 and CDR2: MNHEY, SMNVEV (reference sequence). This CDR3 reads CASSLRPSGGPYTDTRYF. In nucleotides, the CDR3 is TGTGCCAGCAGCCTCAGACCTAGCGGAGGTCCCTACACAGATACGCGGTATTTT.

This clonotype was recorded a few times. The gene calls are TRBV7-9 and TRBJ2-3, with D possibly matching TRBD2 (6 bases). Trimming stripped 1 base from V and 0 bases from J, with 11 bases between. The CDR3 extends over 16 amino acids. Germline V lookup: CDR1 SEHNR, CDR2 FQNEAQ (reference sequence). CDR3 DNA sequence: TGTGCCAGCAGCTTAGGCTCTAGCGCTAGCACAGATACGCAGTATTTT. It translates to CASSLGSSASTDTQYF.

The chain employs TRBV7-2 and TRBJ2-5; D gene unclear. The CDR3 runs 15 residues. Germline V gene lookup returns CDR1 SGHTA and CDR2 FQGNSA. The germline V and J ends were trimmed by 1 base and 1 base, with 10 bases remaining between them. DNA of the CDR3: TGTGCCAGCAGCTTAGACGCTGCATTCCAAGAGACCCAGTACTTC. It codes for CASSLDAAFQETQYF.

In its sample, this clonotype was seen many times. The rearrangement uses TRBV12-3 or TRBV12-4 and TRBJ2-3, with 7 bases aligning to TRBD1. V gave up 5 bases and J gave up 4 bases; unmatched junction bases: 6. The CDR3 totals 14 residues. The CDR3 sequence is CASSHIQGPDTQYF. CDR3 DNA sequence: TGTGCCAGCAGTCACATACAGGGGCCAGATACGCAGTATTTT.

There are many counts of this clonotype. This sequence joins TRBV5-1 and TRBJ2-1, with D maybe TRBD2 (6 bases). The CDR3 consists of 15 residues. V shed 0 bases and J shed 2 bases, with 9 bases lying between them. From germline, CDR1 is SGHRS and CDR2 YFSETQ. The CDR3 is CASSLGPSAYNEQFF. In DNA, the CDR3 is TGCGCCAGCAGCTTGGGTCCTAGCGCCTACAATGAGCAGTTCTTC.

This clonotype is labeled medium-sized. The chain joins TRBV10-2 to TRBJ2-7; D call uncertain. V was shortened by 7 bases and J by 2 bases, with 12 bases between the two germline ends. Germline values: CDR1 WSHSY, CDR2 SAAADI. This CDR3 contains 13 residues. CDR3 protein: CASTFGRAYEQYF. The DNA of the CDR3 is TGCGCCAGCACCTTCGGACGGGCCTACGAGCAGTACTTC.

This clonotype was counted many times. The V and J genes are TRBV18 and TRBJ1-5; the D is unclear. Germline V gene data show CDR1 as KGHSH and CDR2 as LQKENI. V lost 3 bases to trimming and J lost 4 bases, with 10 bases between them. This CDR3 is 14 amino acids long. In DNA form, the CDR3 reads TGTGCCAGCTCACCGACAAGGAGGAATCAGCCCCAGCATTTT. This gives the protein CASSPTRRNQPQHF.

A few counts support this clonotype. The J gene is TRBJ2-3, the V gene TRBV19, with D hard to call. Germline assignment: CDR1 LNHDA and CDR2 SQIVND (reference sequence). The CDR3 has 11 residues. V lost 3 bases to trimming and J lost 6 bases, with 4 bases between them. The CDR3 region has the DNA TGTGCCAGTAGTATTGGGGATACGCAGTATTTT. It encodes CASSIGDTQYF.

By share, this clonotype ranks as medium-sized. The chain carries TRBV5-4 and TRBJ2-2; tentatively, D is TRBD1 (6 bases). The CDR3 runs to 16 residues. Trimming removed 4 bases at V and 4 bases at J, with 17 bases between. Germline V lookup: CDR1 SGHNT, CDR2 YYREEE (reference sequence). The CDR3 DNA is TGTGCCAGCAGCGCCGGGACATCTGGAGTCACCGGGGAGCTGTTTTTT. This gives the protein CASSAGTSGVTGELFF.

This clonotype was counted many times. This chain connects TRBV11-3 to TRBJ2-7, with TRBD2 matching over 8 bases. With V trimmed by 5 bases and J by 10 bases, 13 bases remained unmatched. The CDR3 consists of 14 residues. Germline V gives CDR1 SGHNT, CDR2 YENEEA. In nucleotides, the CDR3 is TGTGCCAGCAGCCCAAACGGGTACAGCGGGAGACAGTACTTC. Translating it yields CASSPNGYSGRQYF.

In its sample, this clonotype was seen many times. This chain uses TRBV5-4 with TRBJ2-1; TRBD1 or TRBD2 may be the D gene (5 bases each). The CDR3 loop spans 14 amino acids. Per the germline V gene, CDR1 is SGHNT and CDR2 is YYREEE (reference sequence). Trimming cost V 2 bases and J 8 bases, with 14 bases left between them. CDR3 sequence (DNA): TGTGCCAGCAGCTTAGGGACCGATGTGGATGAGCAGTTCTTC. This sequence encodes CASSLGTDVDEQFF.

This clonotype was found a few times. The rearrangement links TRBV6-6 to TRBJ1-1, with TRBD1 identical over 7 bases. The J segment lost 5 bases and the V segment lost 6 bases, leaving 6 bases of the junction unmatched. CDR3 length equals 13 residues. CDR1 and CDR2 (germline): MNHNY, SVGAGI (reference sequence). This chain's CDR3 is CASREQGTTEAFF. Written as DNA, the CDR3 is TGTGCCAGCAGAGAACAGGGGACAACTGAAGCTTTCTTT.

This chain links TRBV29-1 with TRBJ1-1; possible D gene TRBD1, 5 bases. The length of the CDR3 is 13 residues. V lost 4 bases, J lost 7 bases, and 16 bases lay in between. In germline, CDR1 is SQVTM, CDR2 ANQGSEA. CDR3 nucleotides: TGCAGCGTTGCGGGCTTGGGGCTAGGTGAAGCTTTCTTT. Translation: CSVAGLGLGEAFF.

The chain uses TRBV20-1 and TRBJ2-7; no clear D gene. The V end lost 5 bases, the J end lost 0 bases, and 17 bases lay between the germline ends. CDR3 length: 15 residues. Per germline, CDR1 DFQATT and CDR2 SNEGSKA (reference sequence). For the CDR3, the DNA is TGCAGTGCTCCTGAGGACCACCTCCCCTCCTACGAGCAGTACTTC. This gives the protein CSAPEDHLPSYEQYF.

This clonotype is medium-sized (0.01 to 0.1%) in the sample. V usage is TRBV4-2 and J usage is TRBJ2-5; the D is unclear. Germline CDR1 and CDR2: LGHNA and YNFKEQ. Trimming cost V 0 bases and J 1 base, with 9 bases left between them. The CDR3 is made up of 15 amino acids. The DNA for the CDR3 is TGTGCCAGCAGCCAAGATATTTCGGCCCAAGAGACCCAGTACTTC. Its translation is CASSQDISAQETQYF.

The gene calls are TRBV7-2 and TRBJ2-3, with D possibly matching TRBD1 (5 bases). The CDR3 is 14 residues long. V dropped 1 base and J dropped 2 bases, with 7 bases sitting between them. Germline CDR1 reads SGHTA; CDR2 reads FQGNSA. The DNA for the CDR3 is TGTGCCAGCAGCTTAGGACAGACCACAGATACGCAGTATTTT. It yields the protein CASSLGQTTDTQYF.

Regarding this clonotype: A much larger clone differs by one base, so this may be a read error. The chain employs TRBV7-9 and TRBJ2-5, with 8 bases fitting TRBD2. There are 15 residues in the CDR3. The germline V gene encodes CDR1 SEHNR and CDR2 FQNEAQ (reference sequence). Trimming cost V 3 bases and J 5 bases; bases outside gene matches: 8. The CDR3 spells CASSFRKERGETQYF. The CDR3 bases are TGTGCCAGCAGCTTCCGAAAAGAGCGGGGGGAGACCCAGTACTTC.